These 26 T cell receptor beta chains came from one sample sequenced in a study of tumor-infiltrating lymphocytes in primary liver carcinoma. Synthesis of TCR beta cDNA was carried out from approximately 0.55 ug total RNA with a constant-region primer. Amplification in three nested multiplex PCR rounds with slightly modified ARM-PCR gave rise to TCR beta libraries. TRBV1-TRBV30 forward primers paired with a C-beta reverse primer drove the first two PCR rounds, about 9 cycles each. TCRdb ran MiXCR on the multiplex PCR reads and lists one entry per CDR3 protein. The table records 250,000 to 400,000 distinct CDR3 sequences, 55% to 65% of them present only once. Germline DNA was extracted alongside blood RNA, which was obtained from unsorted whole blood. The specimen was peripheral blood. The origin of the receptors is a man aged 40-50 years with primary liver carcinoma and hepatitis B virus infection.

The count of this clonotype is one. The chain has TRBV5-1 and TRBJ2-2, with TRBD2 matching 9 bases. CDR1 and CDR2 (germline): SGHRS, YFSETQ. The CDR3 consists of 16 residues. V lost 8 bases to trimming and J lost 3 bases; unmatched junction nucleotides: 11. The CDR3 here is CASRLGTSRYTGELFF. The CDR3 DNA sequence: TGCGCCAGTAGACTCGGGACTAGCCGATACACCGGGGAGCTGTTTTTT. Full variable domain (missing parts from reference TRBV5-1 and TRBJ2-2): KAGVTQTPRYLIKTRGQQVTLSCSPISGHRSVSWYQQTPGQGLQFLFEYFSETQRNKGNFPGRFSGRQFSNSRSEMNVSTLELGDSALYLCASRLGTSRYTGELFFGEGSRLTVL.

In regard to this clonotype: Since a much larger clone is just one base distant, this may be a read error. The V and J genes are TRBV6-5 and TRBJ1-2, with unresolved D. CDR3 length: 13 amino acids. CDR1 is MNHEY, CDR2 SVGAGI, per germline. CDR3 residues: CTSSSDRLGGYTF. CDR3 nucleotide sequence: TGTACCAGCAGTTCGGACCGGCTGGGGGGCTACACCTTC.

This clonotype was observed many times. The chain carries TRBV4-2 and TRBJ2-3; tentative D call: TRBD1 (5 bases). This CDR3 comprises 18 residues. The V gene's germline CDR1 is LGHNA and CDR2 YNFKEQ. Between the trimmed V and J ends, which lost 0 bases and 2 bases, there was a span of 18 bases. CDR3 DNA sequence: TGTGCCAGCAGCCAAGAATCAGGGAATTGGGGAATCACAGATACGCAGTATTTT. Amino acids: CASSQESGNWGITDTQYF.

This clonotype was recorded many times. The chain couples TRBV4-1 to TRBJ1-2, with 7 positions matching TRBD1. The trim removed 4 bases at V and 4 bases at J, leaving 3 bases unmatched. The CDR3 length is 13 residues. Germline CDR1 MGHRA, CDR2 YSYEKL. The DNA of the CDR3 is TGCGCCAGCAGCCGGCGGACAGGCTATGGCTACACCTTC. This gives the protein CASSRRTGYGYTF.

This clonotype was seen a single time. This may come from a read error, since a much larger clone is one base off. This chain links TRBV4-1 with TRBJ2-7; 8 bases agree with TRBD2. From germline, CDR1 is MGHRA and CDR2 YSYEKL. This CDR3 is built from 16 residues. The CDR3 loop reads CASNQDIPAGAYEQYF. The CDR3 nucleotides are TGCGCCAGCAACCAAGATATTCCAGCGGGGGCCTACGAGCAGTACTTC.

With respect to this clonotype: An end of the junction differs from the germline gene, which may be a read error. The V and J genes are TRBV9 and TRBJ2-7; D uncertain. The CDR3 loop spans 14 amino acids. CDR1 and CDR2 from the germline V gene are SGDLS and YYNGEE. The CDR3 bases are TGTGCTAGCAGCGTAGGCAGCACCTCCTACGAGCAGTACTTC. As protein: CASSVGSTSYEQYF. Using reference TRBV9 and TRBJ2-7 for the parts outside the CDR3, the full variable domain is DSGVTQTPKHLITATGQRVTLRCSPRSGDLSVYWYQQSLDQGLQFLIQYYNGEERAKGNILERFSAQQFPDLHSELNLSSLELGDSALYFCASSVGSTSYEQYFGPGTRLTVT.

This clonotype was seen a few times. The chain links TRBV28 to TRBJ2-1, with 9 bases matching TRBD1. After removal of 8 bases from V and 6 bases from J, the junction contained 11 bases not matched to a gene. The germline V gene has CDR1 MDHEN and CDR2 SYDVKM. The length of the CDR3 is 15 residues. CDR3 sequence: CASGTGTGSGNEQFF. DNA for the CDR3: TGTGCCAGCGGAACCGGGACAGGGAGCGGCAATGAGCAGTTCTTC.

For this clonotype: The junction does not match germline at one end; this may be a read error. This chain connects TRBV30 to TRBJ1-1; TRBD1 might be the D (5 bases). The length of the CDR3 is 13 residues. Per germline, CDR1 GTSNPN and CDR2 SVGIG (reference sequence). The CDR3 DNA is TGTGCCTGGACTACAGGACTGAACGCTGAAGCTTTCTTT. This codes for CAWTTGLNAEAFF.

In regard to this clonotype: This may come from a read error, since a much larger clone is one base off. J is TRBJ1-1 and V is TRBV5-4, with 7 bases aligning to TRBD1. V was pared by 3 bases and J by 10 bases, with 9 bases of the junction left unmatched. The germline CDR1 and CDR2 sequences are SGHNT and YYREEE (reference sequence). The CDR3 is 13 residues long. The CDR3 loop is CASSWNRQGGAFF. CDR3 in DNA: TGTGCCAGCAGCTGGAACCGACAGGGTGGAGCTTTCTTT.

Comment on this clonotype: This sequence may be a read error, since a much larger clone differs from it by one base. The chain recombines TRBV14 with TRBJ2-1; D may match TRBD1 or TRBD2 (5 bases each). CDR3 length equals 14 residues. CDR1 and CDR2 from the germline V gene are SGHDN and FVKESK. In DNA, the CDR3 is TGTGCCAGCAGCCGGGACCGAGGATACAATGTGCAGTTCTTC. It yields the protein CASSRDRGYNVQFF.

This clonotype was counted many times. V gene TRBV29-1 combines with J gene TRBJ2-3, with unresolved D. This CDR3 has 12 residues. CDR1 and CDR2 from the germline V gene are SQVTM and ANQGSEA. Trimming removed 4 bases at V and 6 bases at J, with 11 bases between. CDR3 region: CSVVVISDTQYF. The CDR3 DNA sequence: TGCAGCGTTGTGGTCATTTCCGATACGCAGTATTTT.

This chain joins TRBV5-1 and TRBJ2-3; D possibly corresponds to TRBD2 (6 bases). Trimming left V 0 bases short and J 4 bases short, with 15 bases between. The germline gives CDR1 SGHRS, CDR2 YFSETQ. There are 16 residues in the CDR3. The CDR3 sequence: CASSLEGAGRADTQYF. The CDR3 DNA sequence: TGCGCCAGCAGCTTGGAGGGCGCGGGAAGGGCAGATACGCAGTATTTT.

This clonotype was recorded a few times. A read error is possible here, since a much larger clone lies one base away. This chain joins TRBV6-1 and TRBJ2-1; D possibly uses TRBD1 or TRBD2 (7 bases each). The CDR3 extends over 16 amino acids. Per germline, CDR1 MNHNS and CDR2 SASEGT. The CDR3 is CASSPLQGGPYNGQFF. CDR3 nucleotide sequence: TGTGCCAGCAGTCCTCTCCAGGGGGGGCCATACAATGGGCAGTTCTTC.

The V gene is TRBV7-9, the J gene TRBJ2-1; D remains ambiguous. The CDR3 runs 15 residues. Trimming took 0 bases from V and 6 from J, leaving 12 bases between them. In germline, CDR1 is SEHNR, CDR2 FQNEAQ (reference sequence). For the CDR3, the DNA is TGTGCCAGCAGCTTAGCGGGCCAGTGGCCCAATGAGCAGTTCTTC. Translation gives CASSLAGQWPNEQFF.

This clonotype has ten or more counts. The CDR3 bases are TGCGCCAGCAGCCAAAAGGGACAGGGAATCGCTAGTGGCTACACCTTC. Its translation: CASSQKGQGIASGYTF. The V call is TRBV4-1, the J call TRBJ1-2, with 9 bases fitting TRBD1. After removal of 2 bases from V and 7 bases from J, the junction contained 11 bases not matched to a gene. Germline loops: CDR1 MGHRA, CDR2 YSYEKL. CDR3 length equals 16 residues.

About this clonotype itself: Germline and junction disagree at one end, which may indicate a read error. This chain connects TRBV7-9 to TRBJ2-1; D might be TRBD2 (6 bases). Germline V CDR1 and CDR2: SEHNR, FQNEAQ (reference sequence). CDR3 length equals 16 residues. The chain's CDR3 is CTSNPPGAPSYNEQFF. In nucleotides, the CDR3 is TGTACCAGCAACCCCCCGGGAGCACCTTCCTACAATGAGCAGTTCTTC.

As to this clonotype: Mismatch with germline at one junction end may stem from a read error. The chain has TRBV7-2 and TRBJ2-1, with 15 bases identical to TRBD2. Per the germline V gene, CDR1 is SGHTA and CDR2 is FQGNSA. There are 16 residues in the CDR3. CDR3 nucleotide sequence: TGTGTCAGCAAGTGGGGACTAGCGGGAGGCAGCCATGAGCAGTTCTTC. This encodes CVSKWGLAGGSHEQFF.

This clonotype was counted a single time. A read error may be the cause here, since a much bigger clone is one base away. V gene TRBV6-5 combines with J gene TRBJ1-5, with D uncertain. CDR1 and CDR2 (germline): MNHEY, SVGAGI. This CDR3 comprises 12 residues. CDR3 sequence: CASSYRGQPQRF. In DNA form, the CDR3 reads TGTGCCAGCAGTTATCGGGGTCAGCCCCAGCGTTTT.

Only a few counts were recorded for this clonotype. The chain links TRBV10-3 to TRBJ2-7, with no clear D. Germline V gene sequence: CDR1 ENHRY, CDR2 SYGVKD. V was clipped by 2 bases and J by 2 bases, with 4 bases between them. This CDR3 has 12 amino acids. The CDR3 loop is CAISEGAYEQYF. The CDR3 nucleotides are TGTGCCATCAGTGAGGGGGCCTACGAGCAGTACTTC.

The table lists this clonotype with a count of one. This could be a read error, since a much larger clone is one nucleotide away. The V gene is TRBV29-1, the J gene TRBJ2-7; D is undetermined. CDR3 length equals 11 residues. The V end was cut by 5 bases, the J end by 6 bases, with 11 bases between. Germline CDR1 SQVTM, CDR2 ANQGSEA. For the CDR3, the DNA is TGCAGCGTTTCCCGGAACTGCGAGCAGTACTTC. Its protein is CSVSRNCEQYF.

With regard to this clonotype: Just one base apart from a much larger clone, this may be a read error. This chain connects TRBV10-3 to TRBJ1-1, with D unresolved. V dropped 3 bases and J dropped 9 bases, with 14 bases sitting between them. This CDR3 spans 13 amino acids. Germline CDR1 and CDR2: ENHRY and SYGVKD. The DNA of the CDR3 is TGTGCCATCAGTGATCGTATAGGTATTCAAGCTTTCTTT. Translating it yields CAISDRIGIQAFF.

About this clonotype itself: A single base separates this from a much larger clone, so it may be a read error. The CDR3 does not close with the conserved phenylalanine or tryptophan, likely indicating a read error. The chain joins TRBV5-4 to TRBJ2-5, with 10 bases fitting TRBD1. This CDR3 has 14 amino acids. The trim removed 3 bases at V and 3 bases at J, leaving 2 bases unmatched. The germline CDR1 and CDR2 sequences are SGHNT and YYREEE (reference sequence). CDR3 bases: TGTGCCAGCAGCTCTGGGACAGGGGAAGAGACCCAGTACCTC. The encoded protein is CASSSGTGEETQYL.

The chain has TRBV14 and TRBJ1-6, with 9 nucleotides matching TRBD1. CDR3 length: 15 amino acids. Germline CDR1 is SGHDN and CDR2 is FVKESK. With 4 bases clipped from V and 8 bases from J, the junction kept 6 bases outside the gene matches. The CDR3 here is CASSRNGQGHSPLHF. In DNA, the CDR3 is TGTGCCAGCAGCCGAAATGGACAGGGGCATTCACCCCTCCACTTT.

For this clonotype: This may arise from a read error, as a much more abundant clone is one base away. The chain is built from TRBV29-1 and TRBJ2-5; 9 nucleotides align to TRBD1. Germline-derived CDR1 and CDR2 are SQVTM and ANQGSEA. There are 12 residues in the CDR3. The CDR3 here is CSADRGGETRYF. The CDR3, as DNA: TGCAGCGCTGACAGGGGGGGCGAGACCCGGTACTTC.

Regarding this clonotype: The junction differs from germline at one of its ends, possibly a read error. The chain has TRBV10-3 and TRBJ2-7; D is undetermined. The length of the CDR3 is 12 residues. Germline values: CDR1 ENHRY, CDR2 SYGVKD. The CDR3 DNA reads TGTGCCATCAGTGATTCGAAGTACGAGCAGTATTTC. Translating gives CAISDSKYEQYF.

Ten or more counts support this clonotype. V gene TRBV4-3 combines with J gene TRBJ2-7, with TRBD1 identical over 11 bases. In germline, CDR1 is LGHNA, CDR2 YSLEER. This CDR3 comprises 18 residues. Trimming cost V 0 bases and J 2 bases; bases outside gene matches: 9. CDR3 in amino acids: CASSQDMGGTGGTYEQYF. DNA for the CDR3: TGCGCCAGCAGCCAAGATATGGGCGGGACAGGGGGGACCTACGAGCAGTACTTC.